The source of this T cell receptor (beta chain) is a study of shared clonotypes between healthy human individuals. Study at large: Donor ages ranged 18 to 49 years: two women, a few men.

Only in-frame clones appear in the TCRdb table, and some are missing; sequencing was by immunoSEQ multiplex PCR. The table records approximately 1.5 million clones, about 98.5% of them present only once. The sequenced material came from naive CD4+ T cells sorted from blood. Subset of the sample: CD45RA+ positively selected. The sequence came from a man under 40 in good health.

The CDR3 region has the DNA TGTGCCAGCAGCGTGAGACCAACCTCCTACAATGAGCAGTTCTTC. Its translation: CASSVRPTSYNEQFF. The rearrangement links TRBV9 to TRBJ2-1; D gene unclear. The CDR3 has 15 amino acids. V gave up 2 bases and J gave up 0 bases, with 9 bases separating them. Germline V gene lookup returns CDR1 SGDLS and CDR2 YYNGEE.